Following are 23 T cell receptor beta chains from one sample sequenced in a study of blood T cell repertoires in COVID-19. Clones were sequenced by immunoSEQ multiplex PCR, and TCRdb holds only the in-frame ones, with some missing. The table lists 85,000 to 100,000 clones, 80% of them singletons. Material for sequencing was peripheral blood. The receptors were gathered from a man aged 50-60 years who had recovered from COVID-19.

This clone showed up just a few times. CDR3 DNA: TGCGCCAGCAGCCAAGGGGACAGTGACACTGAAGCTTTCTTT. It codes for CASSQGDSDTEAFF. The chain joins TRBV4-1 to TRBJ1-1; TRBD1 matches 7 bases. The CDR3 has 14 residues. V gave up 1 base and J gave up 3 bases; unmatched junction bases: 2. The germline V gene encodes CDR1 MGHRA and CDR2 YSYEKL.

The J gene is TRBJ2-1, the V gene TRBV4-3; 7 bases align to TRBD1. Germline CDR1 is LGHNA and CDR2 is YSLEER. The CDR3 has 17 residues. With 4 bases clipped from V and 7 bases from J, the junction kept 16 bases outside the gene matches. Here the CDR3 reads CASSLRTGWDGTNEQFF. The CDR3 bases are TGCGCCAGCAGCCTCCGGACAGGTTGGGACGGAACGAATGAGCAGTTCTTC.

The rearrangement joins TRBV5-4 to TRBJ1-2, with D possibly TRBD1 on 5 matching bases. V was shortened by 2 bases and J by 1 base, with 6 bases between the two germline ends. The CDR3 has 13 residues. Germline CDR1 SGHNT, CDR2 YYREEE (reference sequence). This chain's CDR3 is CASSLDSNYGYTF. CDR3 coding DNA: TGTGCCAGCAGCTTAGACAGTAACTATGGCTACACCTTC.

The chain is built from TRBV18 and TRBJ1-5; D is unresolved. The CDR3 sequence is 17 residues long. Germline CDR1 and CDR2: KGHSH and LQKENI. Trimming took off 3 bases at V and 2 bases at J, with 17 bases between the two ends. CDR3 sequence: CASSPPLMKTGNQPQHF. As DNA, the CDR3 is TGTGCCAGCTCACCGCCCCTAATGAAAACCGGCAATCAGCCCCAGCATTTT.

V is TRBV9 and J is TRBJ2-1; D call uncertain. Germline values: CDR1 SGDLS, CDR2 YYNGEE. The CDR3 has 16 residues. V lost 0 bases and J 0 bases, leaving 10 bases between the germline ends. This CDR3 is CASSVERASSYNEQFF. Written as DNA, the CDR3 is TGTGCCAGCAGCGTAGAAAGAGCGAGCTCCTACAATGAGCAGTTCTTC.

The gene calls are TRBV6-5 and TRBJ1-5, with TRBD1 as a possible D gene (6 bases). This CDR3 has 12 amino acids. The germline CDR1 and CDR2 sequences are MNHEY and SVGAGI. The V end lost 9 bases, the J end lost 1 base, and 7 bases lay between the germline ends. CDR3 nucleotides: TGTGCCAGTCAGGGGAGCAATCAGCCCCAGCATTTT. This translates into CASQGSNQPQHF.

This clone was recorded a few times. The rearrangement joins TRBV6-4 to TRBJ2-1, with D tentatively TRBD1 (6 bases). The CDR3 is 13 amino acids. Trimming stripped 2 bases from V and 5 bases from J, with 7 bases between. Germline loops: CDR1 MRHNA, CDR2 SNTAGT. The CDR3 loop reads CASSDRDNNEQFF. The CDR3 DNA follows: TGTGCCAGCAGTGACCGGGACAACAATGAGCAGTTCTTC.

This clone has just a few counts. CDR3 in amino acids: CASSRSGTSGDRGYNEQFF. CDR3 coding DNA: TGTGCCAGCAGCAGATCCGGGACTAGCGGGGACCGTGGGTACAATGAGCAGTTCTTC. This rearrangement joins TRBV21-1 to TRBJ2-1; no DNA check was done on the table's D call, TRBD2. TRBV21-1 is a documented pseudogene. This CDR3 comprises 19 residues.

The V gene is TRBV25-1, the J gene TRBJ1-6, with 7 bases fitting TRBD1. The germline V gene encodes CDR1 MGHDK and CDR2 SYGVNS. Unmatched junction bases numbered 7, after V lost 8 bases and J lost 0 bases. CDR3 length equals 16 residues. The CDR3 sequence: CASQSGTVSYNSPLHF. The CDR3 DNA follows: TGTGCCAGCCAGTCCGGGACAGTCTCCTATAATTCACCCCTCCACTTT.

V usage is TRBV5-1 and J usage is TRBJ1-6, with D uncertain. This CDR3 has 13 amino acids. With 1 base removed from V and 10 bases from J, the gap between germline ends came to 9 bases. Germline loops: CDR1 SGHRS, CDR2 YFSETQ. CDR3 in amino acids: CASSLSDESPLHF. CDR3 coding DNA: TGCGCCAGCAGCTTGAGCGACGAGTCACCCCTCCACTTT.

This clone was seen a few times. The J gene is TRBJ2-7, the V gene TRBV3-1 (or the pseudogene TRBV3-2), with D perhaps TRBD2 (6 bases). Trimming cost V 11 bases and J 5 bases, with 19 bases left between them. CDR1 and CDR2 from the germline V gene are LGHDT and YNNKEL (reference sequence). CDR3 length: 13 amino acids. The CDR3 spells CASARGSANEQYF. CDR3 coding DNA: TGTGCCTCAGCCCGGGGGAGTGCGAACGAGCAGTACTTC.

J is TRBJ1-2 and V is TRBV5-4, with D perhaps TRBD1 (5 bases). The V gene's germline CDR1 is SGHNT and CDR2 YYREEE (reference sequence). The CDR3 is made up of 13 amino acids. Trimming took off 3 bases at V and 2 bases at J, with 8 bases between the two ends. CDR3 nucleotide sequence: TGTGCCAGCAGCTCACGACAGAACTATGGCTACACCTTC. This codes for CASSSRQNYGYTF.

The chain is built from TRBV4-1 and TRBJ1-4; tentatively, D is TRBD1 (5 bases). Trimming stripped 1 base from V and 10 bases from J, with 16 bases between. Per the germline V gene, CDR1 is MGHRA and CDR2 is YSYEKL. The CDR3 totals 15 residues. In DNA form, the CDR3 reads TGCGCCAGCAGCCAAGTTACAGGACCTTGGGGAAAACTGTTTTTT. Its protein product is CASSQVTGPWGKLFF.

V gene TRBV30 combines with J gene TRBJ1-3, with D tentatively TRBD1 (5 bases). Trimming shortened V by 3 bases and J by 0 bases, and 9 bases separated the two germline ends. Germline V CDR1 and CDR2: GTSNPN, SVGIG (reference sequence). The CDR3 is 14 residues long. The CDR3 is CAWRTVFSGNTIYF. The CDR3 bases are TGTGCCTGGAGGACAGTATTCTCTGGAAACACCATATATTTT.

The rearrangement joins TRBV5-5 to TRBJ1-1, with D perhaps matching TRBD1 (6 bases). The length of the CDR3 is 15 residues. Germline CDR1 reads SGHKS; CDR2 reads YYEKEE (reference sequence). The V end was cut by 1 base, the J end by 1 base, with 11 bases between. Written as DNA, the CDR3 is TGTGCCAGCAGCTTGTGGGACATCGCGAACACTGAAGCTTTCTTT. Protein: CASSLWDIANTEAFF.

This clone appeared a single time. This sequence joins TRBV11-2 and TRBJ2-1; 7 bases match TRBD1. V gave up 4 bases and J gave up 4 bases; unmatched junction bases: 7. Germline CDR1 reads SGHAT; CDR2 reads FQNNGV. CDR3 size: 15 residues. The CDR3 bases are TGTGCCAGCAGCTCTGAGGGACAGCCGTACAATGAGCAGTTCTTC. This codes for CASSSEGQPYNEQFF. The full variable domain, completed using reference TRBV11-2 and TRBJ2-1, is EAGVAQSPRYKIIEKRQSVAFWCNPISGHATLYWYQQILGQGPKLLIQFQNNGVVDDSQLPKDRFSAERLKGVDSTLKIQPAKLEDSAVYLCASSSEGQPYNEQFFGPGTRLTVL.

The J gene is TRBJ2-3, the V gene TRBV10-1; 10 bases fit TRBD2. Germline CDR1 WNHNN, CDR2 SYGVQD (reference sequence). V lost 3 bases and J lost 2; bases outside the gene matches: 2. The CDR3 extends over 15 amino acids. The CDR3 protein is CASSDSGGATDTQYF. The CDR3 nucleotides are TGCGCCAGCAGTGACAGCGGGGGGGCCACAGATACGCAGTATTTT.

J is TRBJ2-3 and V is TRBV19; TRBD2 might be the D (6 bases). Trimming took 5 bases from V and 4 from J, leaving 16 bases between them. Germline loops: CDR1 LNHDA, CDR2 SQIVND (reference sequence). The CDR3 covers 15 residues. As DNA, the CDR3 is TGTGCCAGTAGTTCTCCGGGACTCACCTCAGATACGCAGTATTTT. It encodes CASSSPGLTSDTQYF.

The chain carries TRBV15 and TRBJ2-5, with 9 bases fitting TRBD1. After removal of 1 base from V and 3 bases from J, the junction contained 6 bases not matched to a gene. Germline CDR1 reads LNHNV; CDR2 reads YYDKDF (reference sequence). This CDR3 spans 16 amino acids. CDR3 in amino acids: CATSRAVTGGEETQYF. DNA for the CDR3: TGTGCCACCAGCAGAGCGGTTACAGGGGGCGAAGAGACCCAGTACTTC.

The genes are TRBV18 and TRBJ1-1; D gene ambiguous. CDR1 is KGHSH and CDR2 is LQKENI in the germline V gene. The CDR3 loop spans 11 amino acids. V lost 4 bases, J lost 6 bases, and 6 bases lay in between. CDR3 in DNA: TGTGCCAGCTCACTTCGGGCTGAAGCTTTCTTT. As protein: CASSLRAEAFF.

J is TRBJ1-1 and V is TRBV7-2; D ambiguous. The germline V gene has CDR1 SGHTA and CDR2 FQGNSA. The CDR3 contains 16 residues. The V gene lost 1 base and the J gene lost 11 bases, with 23 bases spanning the gap. In nucleotides, the CDR3 is TGTGCCAGCAGCTTAGGAAGTTCCCTGCCTCTACTCGGGGCTTTCTTT. It yields the protein CASSLGSSLPLLGAFF.

Of note for this clone: Other DNA variants within this sample encode the same CDR3. V and J are TRBV6-5 and TRBJ2-1; TRBD1 agrees at 7 bases. The CDR3 totals 13 residues. Germline CDR1 is MNHEY and CDR2 is SVGAGI. The V segment lost 6 bases and the J segment 3 bases; nucleotides outside the gene matches: 2. The CDR3 DNA is TGTGCCAGCAGCCGGGACAGCTACAATGAGCAGTTCTTC. Translated: CASSRDSYNEQFF.

The chain joins TRBV6-2 or TRBV6-3 to TRBJ1-5, with D unresolved. Trimming took 0 bases from V and 5 from J, leaving 17 bases between them. CDR3 size: 17 residues. Germline V CDR1 and CDR2: MNHEY, SVGEGT. The CDR3 loop reads CASSYSKQYLRDQPQHF. For the CDR3, the DNA is TGTGCCAGCAGTTACTCTAAACAGTATCTGAGGGATCAGCCCCAGCATTTT.